These T cell receptor beta chains were read from a single sample in a study of shared clonotypes between healthy human individuals. Clones were read by immunoSEQ multiplex PCR, and TCRdb kept only the in-frame ones, dropping some. Among hundreds of thousands of clones listed, roughly 98% were seen once. The sample consisted of naive CD8+ T cells sorted from blood. The receptors here all came from a man aged 25 to 40 in good health. The CDR3 runs from the conserved cysteine through the conserved F or W. D genes are given only for firm matches. Clone size is not always given. Where it is, it says once, few, many or a class for expanded clones.

D,V,size,J,CDR3,DNA
.,TRBV27,.,TRBJ1-2,CASSVFSGSDGYTF,TGTGCCAGCAGTGTCTTCTCAGGGTCGGATGGCTACACCTTC
TRBD2,TRBV11-2,.,TRBJ2-2,CASSYLAGGPSRELFF,TGTGCCAGCAGCTATCTAGCGGGAGGGCCCTCCCGGGAGCTGTTTTTT
TRBD2,TRBV7-2,.,TRBJ2-7,CASSLDSGRGNYEQYF,TGTGCCAGCAGCTTAGATAGCGGGAGGGGTAACTACGAGCAGTACTTC
.,TRBV9,.,TRBJ2-1,CASSVGFNLDEQFF,TGTGCCAGCAGCGTAGGGTTCAATTTGGATGAGCAGTTCTTC
.,TRBV6-5,.,TRBJ1-1,CASRPVDEGSTEAFF,TGTGCCAGCAGACCTGTAGACGAGGGAAGCACTGAAGCTTTCTTT
TRBD1,TRBV13,.,TRBJ1-2,CASSFRQGFYGYTF,TGTGCCAGCAGCTTTAGACAGGGGTTCTATGGCTACACCTTC
.,TRBV14,.,TRBJ2-1,CASSPFGAPEQFF,TGTGCCAGCAGCCCGTTCGGCGCTCCTGAGCAGTTCTTC
TRBD2,TRBV7-9,.,TRBJ2-1,CASRPSRTSGVGEQFF,TGTGCCAGCAGACCTTCTCGGACTAGCGGGGTCGGTGAGCAGTTCTTC
TRBD1,TRBV5-1,.,TRBJ2-7,CASSPMTGPTYEQYF,TGCGCCAGCAGCCCGATGACAGGGCCTACCTACGAGCAGTACTTC
.,TRBV7-2,.,TRBJ2-1,CASSLDYYNEQFF,TGTGCCAGCAGCTTAGACTACTACAATGAGCAGTTCTTC
.,TRBV27,.,TRBJ1-5,CASSLSGQPHGPQHF,TGTGCCAGCAGTTTATCCGGACAGCCCCATGGACCCCAGCATTTT
TRBD2,TRBV4-3,.,TRBJ2-2,CASSRAVGLAGINTGELFF,TGCGCCAGCAGCCGGGCGGTGGGACTAGCGGGGATAAACACCGGGGAGCTGTTTTTT
.,TRBV28,.,TRBJ2-7,CASSWPQSGERFYYEQYF,TGTGCCAGCAGTTGGCCTCAGTCAGGGGAGCGTTTTTACTACGAGCAGTACTTC
TRBD2,TRBV9,.,TRBJ2-1,CASSLGVLAGVDEQFF,TGTGCCAGCAGCCTTGGGGTCCTAGCGGGAGTGGATGAGCAGTTCTTC
TRBD2,TRBV29-1,.,TRBJ2-7,CSVDPGGWDEQYF,TGCAGCGTGGACCCCGGGGGGTGGGACGAGCAGTACTTC
.,TRBV15,.,TRBJ2-3,CATSPSGTDTQYF,TGTGCCACCAGCCCGAGCGGCACAGATACGCAGTATTTT
.,TRBV27,once,TRBJ1-5,CASSSGYQPQHF,TGTGCCAGCAGTTCAGGGTATCAGCCCCAGCATTTT
.,TRBV4-2,.,TRBJ1-1,CASSQDSDTEAFF,TGTGCCAGCAGCCAAGATTCGGACACTGAAGCTTTCTTT
.,TRBV7-9,.,TRBJ2-5,CASSFQTSEHEETQYF,TGTGCCAGCAGCTTTCAGACTAGTGAGCATGAAGAGACCCAGTACTTC
.,TRBV7-8,.,TRBJ2-7,CASSYPGEVSTYEQYF,TGTGCCAGCAGCTACCCGGGGGAGGTGTCCACCTACGAGCAGTACTTC
TRBD1,TRBV5-6,.,TRBJ1-1,CASSWDRNTEAFF,TGTGCCAGCAGCTGGGACAGAAACACTGAAGCTTTCTTT
TRBD1,TRBV4-3,.,TRBJ2-1,CASSRYRGRSYNEQFF,TGCGCCAGCAGCCGTTACAGGGGTCGCTCCTACAATGAGCAGTTCTTC
.,TRBV28,once,TRBJ1-5,CASRPRGLTKNQPQHF,TGTGCCAGCAGACCACGAGGACTGACGAAGAATCAGCCCCAGCATTTT
.,TRBV29-1,.,TRBJ2-7,CSVGGGSSYEQYF,TGCAGCGTTGGGGGCGGAAGCTCCTACGAGCAGTACTTC